The present TCR beta chain was sequenced within a study of patients and donors after allogeneic stem cell transplantation. This clonotype was detected only a few times. TCRdb reanalysed the RT-PCR reads using MiXCR and keeps one entry per CDR3 protein. This table holds about 960,000 distinct CDR3 sequences, roughly 17% found once. CDR3 length: 13 amino acids. V was trimmed by 6 bases and J by 1 base, leaving 9 bases between them. The sample was blood, either unsorted or a sorted T cell fraction (not recorded which). The chain recombines TRBV12-3 or TRBV12-4 with TRBJ2-5; TRBD1 might be the D (5 bases). The receptor was derived from a human donor who was either an allogeneic HSCT recipient or a stem cell or donor lymphocyte infusion donor (not recorded which). It is not recorded whose cells these are; they may come from a transplant donor. CDR3 loop: CASRTGRQETQYF. As DNA, the CDR3 is TGTGCCAGCAGAACAGGACGCCAAGAGACCCAGTACTTC.